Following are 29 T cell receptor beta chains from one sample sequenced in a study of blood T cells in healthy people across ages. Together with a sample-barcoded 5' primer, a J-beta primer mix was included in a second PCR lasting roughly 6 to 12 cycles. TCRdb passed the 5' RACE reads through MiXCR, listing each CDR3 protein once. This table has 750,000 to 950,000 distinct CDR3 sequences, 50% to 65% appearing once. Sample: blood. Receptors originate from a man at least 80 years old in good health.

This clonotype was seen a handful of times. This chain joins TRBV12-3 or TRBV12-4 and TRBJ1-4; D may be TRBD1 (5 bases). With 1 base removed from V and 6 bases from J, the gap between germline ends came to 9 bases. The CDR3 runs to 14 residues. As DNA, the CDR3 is TGTGCCAGCAGTTTAGGGGGAGGGGATGAAAAACTGTTTTTT. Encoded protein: CASSLGGGDEKLFF.

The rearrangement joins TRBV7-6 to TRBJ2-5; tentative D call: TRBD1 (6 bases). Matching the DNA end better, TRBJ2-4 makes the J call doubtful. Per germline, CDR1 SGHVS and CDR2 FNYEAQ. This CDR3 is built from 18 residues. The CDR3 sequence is CASSLGGGGNDPKNIQYF. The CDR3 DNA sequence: TGTGCCAGCAGCCTAGGGGGTGGGGGAAATGACCCCAAAAACATTCAGTACTTC.

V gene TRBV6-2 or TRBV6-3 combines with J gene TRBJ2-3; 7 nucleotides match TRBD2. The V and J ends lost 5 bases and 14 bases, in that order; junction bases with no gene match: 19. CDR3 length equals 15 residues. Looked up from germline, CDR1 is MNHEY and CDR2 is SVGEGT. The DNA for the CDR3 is TGTGCCAGCAGTAACCTGGCGGGAGATTCCAGATACGCGTATTTT. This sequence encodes CASSNLAGDSRYAYF.

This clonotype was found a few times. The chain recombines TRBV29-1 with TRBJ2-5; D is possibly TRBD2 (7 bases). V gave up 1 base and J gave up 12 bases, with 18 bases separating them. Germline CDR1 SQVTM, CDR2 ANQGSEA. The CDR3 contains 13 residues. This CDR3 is CSVEASQGLAEYF. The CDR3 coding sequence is TGCAGCGTTGAAGCCTCTCAGGGGCTAGCGGAGTACTTC.

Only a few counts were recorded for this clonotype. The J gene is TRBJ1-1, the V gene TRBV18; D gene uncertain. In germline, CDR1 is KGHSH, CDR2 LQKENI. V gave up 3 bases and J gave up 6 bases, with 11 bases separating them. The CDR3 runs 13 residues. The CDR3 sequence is CASSPQDFAEAFF. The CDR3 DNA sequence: TGTGCCAGCTCACCGCAGGATTTCGCTGAAGCTTTCTTT.

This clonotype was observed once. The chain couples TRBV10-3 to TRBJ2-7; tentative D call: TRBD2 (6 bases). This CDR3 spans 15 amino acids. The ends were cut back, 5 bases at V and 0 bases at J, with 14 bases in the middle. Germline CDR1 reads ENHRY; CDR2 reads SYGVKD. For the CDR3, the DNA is TGTGCCATCAGTTCCGGGACTTCCAGCTCCTACGAGCAGTACTTC. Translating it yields CAISSGTSSSYEQYF.

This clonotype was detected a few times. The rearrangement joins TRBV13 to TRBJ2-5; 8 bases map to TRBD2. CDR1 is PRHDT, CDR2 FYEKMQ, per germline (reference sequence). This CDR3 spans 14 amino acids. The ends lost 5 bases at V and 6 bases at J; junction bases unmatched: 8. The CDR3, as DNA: TGTGCCAGCAGCCACCTAGCGGGTGGAAAGACCCAGTACTTC. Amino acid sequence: CASSHLAGGKTQYF.

In DNA form, the CDR3 reads TGTGCCAGCTCACCATGGGACAGCAATCAGCCCCAGCATTTT. Translated, it gives CASSPWDSNQPQHF. The chain carries TRBV18 and TRBJ1-5; maybe TRBD1 (5 bases). CDR3 length: 14 residues. Trimming took off 2 bases at V and 1 base at J, with 6 bases between the two ends. Germline CDR1 reads KGHSH; CDR2 reads LQKENI.

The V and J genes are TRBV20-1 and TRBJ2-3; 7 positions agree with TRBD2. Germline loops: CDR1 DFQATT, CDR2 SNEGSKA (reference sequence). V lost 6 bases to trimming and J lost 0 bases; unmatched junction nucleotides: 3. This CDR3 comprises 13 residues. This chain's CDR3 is CSALATSTDTQYF. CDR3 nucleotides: TGCAGTGCACTAGCGACGAGCACAGATACGCAGTATTTT.

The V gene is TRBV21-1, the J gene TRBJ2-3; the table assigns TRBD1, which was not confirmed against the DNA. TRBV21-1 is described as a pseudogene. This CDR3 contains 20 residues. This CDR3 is CASSNNGGCSWYNGTDTQYF. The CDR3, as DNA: TGTGCCAGCAGCAATAATGGGGGGTGTTCCTGGTACAATGGGACAGATACGCAGTATTTT.

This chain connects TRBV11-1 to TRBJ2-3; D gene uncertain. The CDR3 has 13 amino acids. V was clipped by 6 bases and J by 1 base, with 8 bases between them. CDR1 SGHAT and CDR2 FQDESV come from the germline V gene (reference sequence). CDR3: CASSDSGTDTQYF. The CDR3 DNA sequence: TGTGCCAGCAGTGACTCCGGCACAGATACGCAGTATTTT.

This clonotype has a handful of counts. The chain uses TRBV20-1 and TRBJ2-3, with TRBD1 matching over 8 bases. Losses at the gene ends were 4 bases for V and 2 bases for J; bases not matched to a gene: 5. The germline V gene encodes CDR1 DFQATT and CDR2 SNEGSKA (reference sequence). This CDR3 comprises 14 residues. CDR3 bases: TGCAGTGCTACGACAGGGGCGGTCACAGATACGCAGTATTTT. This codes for CSATTGAVTDTQYF.

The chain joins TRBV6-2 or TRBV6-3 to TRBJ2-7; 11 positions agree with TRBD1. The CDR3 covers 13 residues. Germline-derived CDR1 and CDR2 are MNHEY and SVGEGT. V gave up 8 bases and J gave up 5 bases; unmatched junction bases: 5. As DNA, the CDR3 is TGTGCCAGCCAGGGACAGGGGGTACACGAGCAGTACTTC. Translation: CASQGQGVHEQYF.

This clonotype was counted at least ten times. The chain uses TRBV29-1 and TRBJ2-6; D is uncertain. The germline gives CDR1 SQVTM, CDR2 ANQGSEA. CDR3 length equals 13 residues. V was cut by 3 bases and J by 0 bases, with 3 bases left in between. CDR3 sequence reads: CSVDLSGANVLTF. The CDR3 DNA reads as TGCAGCGTTGACCTCTCTGGGGCCAACGTCCTGACTTTC.

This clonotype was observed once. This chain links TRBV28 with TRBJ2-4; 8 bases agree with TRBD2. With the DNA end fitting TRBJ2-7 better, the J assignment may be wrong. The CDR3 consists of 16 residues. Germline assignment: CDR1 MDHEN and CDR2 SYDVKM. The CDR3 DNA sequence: TGTGCCAGCAGTAGGTTACTAGCGGCTGTCTCCTACGAGCAGTACTTC. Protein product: CASSRLLAAVSYEQYF.

The CDR3: CASSKYGGDVSYEQYF. In DNA, the CDR3 is TGTGCCAGCAGCAAATACGGGGGAGACGTCTCCTACGAGCAGTACTTC. The chain couples TRBV7-2 to TRBJ2-7; D is possibly TRBD2 (6 bases). Germline CDR1 SGHTA, CDR2 FQGNSA. The CDR3 extends over 16 amino acids. The V and J ends lost 5 bases and 0 bases respectively, with 17 bases between them.

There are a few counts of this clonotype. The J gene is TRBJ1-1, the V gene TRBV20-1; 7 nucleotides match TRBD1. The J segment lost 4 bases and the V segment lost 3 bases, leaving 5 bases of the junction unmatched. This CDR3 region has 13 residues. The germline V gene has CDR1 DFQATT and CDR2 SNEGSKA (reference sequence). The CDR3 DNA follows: TGCAGTGCTAGGACAGGGTGGGGCACTGAAGCTTTCTTT. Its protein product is CSARTGWGTEAFF.

The CDR3: CASRDRDYTEAFF. The DNA of the CDR3 is TGTGCCAGCAGGGACAGGGACTACACTGAAGCTTTCTTT. The V gene is TRBV2, the J gene TRBJ1-1; 8 nucleotides align to TRBD1. This CDR3 region has 13 residues. J gave up 3 bases and V 6 bases, and 3 bases lay outside the gene matches. CDR1 SNHLY and CDR2 FYNNEI come from the germline V gene.

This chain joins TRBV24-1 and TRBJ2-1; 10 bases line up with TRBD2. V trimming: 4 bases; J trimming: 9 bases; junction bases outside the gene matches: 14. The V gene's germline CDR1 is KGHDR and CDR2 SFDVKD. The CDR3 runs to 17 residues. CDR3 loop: CATSDSGSGRAYGEQFF. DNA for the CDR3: TGTGCCACCAGTGACTCCGGGAGCGGGAGGGCCTATGGTGAGCAGTTCTTC.

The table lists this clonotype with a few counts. The CDR3: CASSSGPANYEQYF. The DNA of the CDR3 is TGCGCCAGCAGCTCCGGACCGGCCAACTACGAGCAGTACTTC. The rearrangement joins TRBV5-1 to TRBJ2-7; D ambiguous. Germline V gene data show CDR1 as SGHRS and CDR2 as YFSETQ. Trimming took off 3 bases at V and 3 bases at J, with 13 bases between the two ends. This CDR3 is built from 14 residues.

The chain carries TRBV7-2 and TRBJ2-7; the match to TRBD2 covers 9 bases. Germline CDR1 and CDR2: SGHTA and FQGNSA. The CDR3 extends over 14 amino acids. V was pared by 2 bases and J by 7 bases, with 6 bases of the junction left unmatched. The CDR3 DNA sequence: TGTGCCAGCAGCTTACTGGCGGGAGGGAGGGAGCAGTACTTC. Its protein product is CASSLLAGGREQYF.

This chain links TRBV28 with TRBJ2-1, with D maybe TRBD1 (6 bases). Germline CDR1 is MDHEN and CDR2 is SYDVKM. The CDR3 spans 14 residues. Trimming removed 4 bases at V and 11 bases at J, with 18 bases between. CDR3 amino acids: CASSSQGLWSKQFF. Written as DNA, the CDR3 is TGTGCCAGCAGTTCACAGGGCTTATGGAGTAAGCAGTTCTTC. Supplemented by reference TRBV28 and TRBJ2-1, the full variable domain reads DVKVTQSSRYLVKRTGEKVFLECVQDMDHENMFWYRQDPGLGLRLIYFSYDVKMKEKGDIPEGYSVSREKKERFSLILESASTNQTSMYLCASSSQGLWSKQFFGPGTRLTVL.

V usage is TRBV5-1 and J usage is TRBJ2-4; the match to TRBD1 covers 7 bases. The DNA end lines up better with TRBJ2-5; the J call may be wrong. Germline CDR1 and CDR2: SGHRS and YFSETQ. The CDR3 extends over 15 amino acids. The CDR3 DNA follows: TGCGCCAGCAGCCCGAACAGGGGCCTCCAAGAGACCCAGTACTTC. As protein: CASSPNRGLQETQYF.

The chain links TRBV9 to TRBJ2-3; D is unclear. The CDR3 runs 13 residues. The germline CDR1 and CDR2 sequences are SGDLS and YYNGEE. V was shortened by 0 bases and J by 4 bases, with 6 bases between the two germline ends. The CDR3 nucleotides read TGTGCCAGCAGCGTAGTTGTAGCAGATACGCAGTATTTT. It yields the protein CASSVVVADTQYF.

DNA of the CDR3: TGCAGTGCTAGGCCGGGCGGGGGGTACCAAGAGACCCAGTACTTC. Translating it yields CSARPGGGYQETQYF. The chain employs TRBV20-1 and TRBJ2-5, with 8 bases fitting TRBD2. Trimming cost V 3 bases and J 0 bases; bases outside gene matches: 6. There are 15 residues in the CDR3. Germline V gives CDR1 DFQATT, CDR2 SNEGSKA (reference sequence).

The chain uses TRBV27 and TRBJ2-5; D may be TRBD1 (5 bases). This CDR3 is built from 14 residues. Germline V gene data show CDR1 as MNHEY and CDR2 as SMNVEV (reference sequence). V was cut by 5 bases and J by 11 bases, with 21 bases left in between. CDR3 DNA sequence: TGTGCCAGCAGTCAGGGTGGACCCCTAAATGAGCAGTACTTC. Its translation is CASSQGGPLNEQYF.

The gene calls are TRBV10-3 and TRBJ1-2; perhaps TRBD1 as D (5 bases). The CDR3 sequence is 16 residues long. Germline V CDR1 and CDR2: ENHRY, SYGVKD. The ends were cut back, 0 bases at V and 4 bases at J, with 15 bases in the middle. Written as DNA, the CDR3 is TGTGCCATCAGTGAGTCGGCAGGGAGTAATCTCTATGGCTACACCTTC. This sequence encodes CAISESAGSNLYGYTF.

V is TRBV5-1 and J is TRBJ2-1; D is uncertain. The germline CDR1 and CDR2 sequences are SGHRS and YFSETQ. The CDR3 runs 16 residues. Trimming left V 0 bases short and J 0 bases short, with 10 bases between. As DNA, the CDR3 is TGCGCCAGCAGCTTGGGGACGGGTGCCTCCTACAATGAGCAGTTCTTC. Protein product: CASSLGTGASYNEQFF.

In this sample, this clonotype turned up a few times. The CDR3 region is CASSQGPGSNTEAFF. The CDR3 bases are TGCGCCAGCAGCCAAGGTCCCGGCAGCAACACTGAAGCTTTCTTT. The J gene is TRBJ1-1, the V gene TRBV4-1; D unclear. Germline loops: CDR1 MGHRA, CDR2 YSYEKL. V lost 1 base, J lost 2 bases, and 11 bases lay in between. The CDR3 runs 15 residues.